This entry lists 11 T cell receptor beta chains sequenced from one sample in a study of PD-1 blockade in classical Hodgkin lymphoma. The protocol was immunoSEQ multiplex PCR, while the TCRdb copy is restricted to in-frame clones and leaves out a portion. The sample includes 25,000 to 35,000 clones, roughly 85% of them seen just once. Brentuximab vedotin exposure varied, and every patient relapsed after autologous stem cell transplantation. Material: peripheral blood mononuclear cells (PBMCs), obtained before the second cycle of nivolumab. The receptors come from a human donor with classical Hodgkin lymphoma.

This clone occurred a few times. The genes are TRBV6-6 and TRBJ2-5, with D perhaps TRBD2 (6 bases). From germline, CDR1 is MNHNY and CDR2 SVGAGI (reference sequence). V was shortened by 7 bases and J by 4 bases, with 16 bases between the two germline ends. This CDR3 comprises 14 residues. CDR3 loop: CASTGGGSGETQYF. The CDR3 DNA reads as TGTGCCAGCACCGGCGGAGGGTCGGGAGAGACCCAGTACTTC.

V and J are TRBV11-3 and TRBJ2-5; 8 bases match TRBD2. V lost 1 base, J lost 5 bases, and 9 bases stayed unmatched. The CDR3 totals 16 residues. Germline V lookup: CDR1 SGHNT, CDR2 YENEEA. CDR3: CASSLGSGVKVETQYF. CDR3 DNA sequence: TGTGCCAGCAGCTTAGGTAGCGGGGTCAAGGTGGAGACCCAGTACTTC.

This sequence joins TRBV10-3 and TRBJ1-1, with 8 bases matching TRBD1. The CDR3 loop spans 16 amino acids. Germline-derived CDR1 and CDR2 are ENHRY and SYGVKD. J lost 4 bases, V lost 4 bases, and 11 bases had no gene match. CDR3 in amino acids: CAISARTGSLGTEAFF. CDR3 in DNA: TGTGCCATCAGTGCGAGGACAGGGTCGTTGGGCACTGAAGCTTTCTTT.

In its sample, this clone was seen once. The DNA for the CDR3 is TGTGCCAGCAGGGGGGGAGATGTTGAAGCTAACTATGGCTACACCTTC. Protein: CASRGGDVEANYGYTF. This rearrangement joins TRBV2 to TRBJ1-2; D possibly corresponds to TRBD1 (5 bases). Trimming took 6 bases from V and 0 from J, leaving 17 bases between them. Looked up from germline, CDR1 is SNHLY and CDR2 is FYNNEI. This CDR3 contains 16 residues.

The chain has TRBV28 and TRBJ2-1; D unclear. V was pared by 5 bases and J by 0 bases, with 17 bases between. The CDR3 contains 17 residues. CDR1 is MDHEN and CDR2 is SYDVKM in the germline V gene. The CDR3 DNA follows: TGTGCCAGCAGTGGTACATGGACCCGTAGCTCCTACAATGAGCAGTTCTTC. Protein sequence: CASSGTWTRSSYNEQFF. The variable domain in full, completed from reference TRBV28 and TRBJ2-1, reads DVKVTQSSRYLVKRTGEKVFLECVQDMDHENMFWYRQDPGLGLRLIYFSYDVKMKEKGDIPEGYSVSREKKERFSLILESASTNQTSMYLCASSGTWTRSSYNEQFFGPGTRLTVL.

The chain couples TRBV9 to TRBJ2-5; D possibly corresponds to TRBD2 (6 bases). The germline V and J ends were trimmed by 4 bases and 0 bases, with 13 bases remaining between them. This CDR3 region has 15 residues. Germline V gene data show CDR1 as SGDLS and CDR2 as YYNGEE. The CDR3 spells CASSPRGWYQETQYF. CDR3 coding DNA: TGTGCCAGCAGCCCCCGGGGGTGGTACCAAGAGACCCAGTACTTC.

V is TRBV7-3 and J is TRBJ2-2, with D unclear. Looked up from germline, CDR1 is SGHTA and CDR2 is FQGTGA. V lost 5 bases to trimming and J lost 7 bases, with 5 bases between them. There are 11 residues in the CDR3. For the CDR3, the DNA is TGTGCCAGCAGCGAGTACGGGGAGCTGTTTTTT. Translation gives CASSEYGELFF. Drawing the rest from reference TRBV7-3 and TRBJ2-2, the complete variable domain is GAGVSQTPSNKVTEKGKYVELRCDPISGHTALYWYRQSLGQGPEFLIYFQGTGAADDSGLPNDRFFAVRPEGSVSTLKIQRTERGDSAVYLCASSEYGELFFGEGSRLTVL.

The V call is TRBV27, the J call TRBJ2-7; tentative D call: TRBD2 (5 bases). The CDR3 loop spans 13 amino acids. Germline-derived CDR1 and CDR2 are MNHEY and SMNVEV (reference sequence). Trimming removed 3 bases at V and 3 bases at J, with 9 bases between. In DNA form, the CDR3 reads TGTGCCAGCAGTTTTGGACTTCTCTACGAGCAGTACTTC. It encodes CASSFGLLYEQYF.

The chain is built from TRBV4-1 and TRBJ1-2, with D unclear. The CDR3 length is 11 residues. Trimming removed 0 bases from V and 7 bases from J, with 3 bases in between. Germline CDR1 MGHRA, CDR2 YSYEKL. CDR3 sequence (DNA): TGCGCCAGCAGCCAAGACGGTGGCTACACCTTC. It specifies CASSQDGGYTF.

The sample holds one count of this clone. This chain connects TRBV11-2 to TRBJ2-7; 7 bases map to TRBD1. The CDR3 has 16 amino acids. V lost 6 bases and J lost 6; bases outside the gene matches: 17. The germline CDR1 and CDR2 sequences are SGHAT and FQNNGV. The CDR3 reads CASRGGRDLGSAEQYF. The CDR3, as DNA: TGTGCCAGCAGAGGGGGCCGGGATTTAGGTTCAGCCGAGCAGTACTTC. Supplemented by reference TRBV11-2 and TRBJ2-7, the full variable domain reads EAGVAQSPRYKIIEKRQSVAFWCNPISGHATLYWYQQILGQGPKLLIQFQNNGVVDDSQLPKDRFSAERLKGVDSTLKIQPAKLEDSAVYLCASRGGRDLGSAEQYFGPGTRLTVT.

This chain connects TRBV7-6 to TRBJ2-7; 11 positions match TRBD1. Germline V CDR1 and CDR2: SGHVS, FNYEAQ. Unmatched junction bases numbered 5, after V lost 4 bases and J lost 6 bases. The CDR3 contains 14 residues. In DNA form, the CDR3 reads TGTGCCAGCAGCTCCGGGACAGGGGGACTCGAGCAGTACGTC. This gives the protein CASSSGTGGLEQYV.